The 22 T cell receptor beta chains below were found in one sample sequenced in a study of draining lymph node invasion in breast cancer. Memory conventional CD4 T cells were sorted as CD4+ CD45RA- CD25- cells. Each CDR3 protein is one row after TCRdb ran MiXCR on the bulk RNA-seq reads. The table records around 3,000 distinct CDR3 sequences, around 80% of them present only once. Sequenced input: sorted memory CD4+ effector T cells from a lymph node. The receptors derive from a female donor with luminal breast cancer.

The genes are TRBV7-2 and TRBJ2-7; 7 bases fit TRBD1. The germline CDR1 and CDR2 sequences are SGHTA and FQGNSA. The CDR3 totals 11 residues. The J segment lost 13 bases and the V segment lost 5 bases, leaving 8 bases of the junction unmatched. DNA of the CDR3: TGTGCCAGCAGCATTGACAGGGCTCAATACTTC. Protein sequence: CASSIDRAQYF.

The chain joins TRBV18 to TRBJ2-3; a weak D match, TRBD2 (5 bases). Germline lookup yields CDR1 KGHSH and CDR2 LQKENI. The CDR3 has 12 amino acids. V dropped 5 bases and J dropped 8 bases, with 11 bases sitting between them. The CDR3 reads CASSGEGITQYF. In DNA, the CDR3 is TGTGCCAGCTCAGGCGAGGGCATTACGCAGTATTTT.

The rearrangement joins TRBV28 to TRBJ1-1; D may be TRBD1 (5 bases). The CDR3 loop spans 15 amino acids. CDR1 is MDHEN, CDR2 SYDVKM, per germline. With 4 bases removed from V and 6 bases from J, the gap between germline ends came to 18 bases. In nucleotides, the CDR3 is TGTGCCAGCAGTTCCCACAACAGGCGGGAAGCTGAAGCTTTCTTT. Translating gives CASSSHNRREAEAFF.

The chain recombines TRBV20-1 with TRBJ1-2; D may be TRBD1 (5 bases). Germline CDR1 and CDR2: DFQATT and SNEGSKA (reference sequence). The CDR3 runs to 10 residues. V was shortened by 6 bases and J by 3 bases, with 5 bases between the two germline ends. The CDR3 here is CSAGDYGYTF. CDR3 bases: TGCAGTGCAGGGGACTATGGCTACACCTTC.

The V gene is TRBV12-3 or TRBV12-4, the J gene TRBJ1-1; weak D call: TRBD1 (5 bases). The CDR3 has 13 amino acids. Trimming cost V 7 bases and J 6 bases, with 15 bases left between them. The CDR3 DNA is TGTGCCAGCACCTTGGGGCAGGATGCTGAAGCTTTCTTT. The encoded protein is CASTLGQDAEAFF.

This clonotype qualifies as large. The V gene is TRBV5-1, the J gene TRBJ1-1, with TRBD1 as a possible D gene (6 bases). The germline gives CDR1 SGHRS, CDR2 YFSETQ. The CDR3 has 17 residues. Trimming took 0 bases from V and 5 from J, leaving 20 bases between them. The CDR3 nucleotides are TGCGCCAGCAGCTTGGCCGCGTCTACAGGGCTTGGGACTGAAGCTTTCTTT. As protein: CASSLAASTGLGTEAFF.

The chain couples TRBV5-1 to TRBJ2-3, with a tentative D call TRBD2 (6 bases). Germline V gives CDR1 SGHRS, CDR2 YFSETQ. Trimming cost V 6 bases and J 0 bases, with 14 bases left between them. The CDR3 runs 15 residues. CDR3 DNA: TGCGCCAGCACCCCTGACGGGACTAGCACAGATACGCAGTATTTT. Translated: CASTPDGTSTDTQYF.

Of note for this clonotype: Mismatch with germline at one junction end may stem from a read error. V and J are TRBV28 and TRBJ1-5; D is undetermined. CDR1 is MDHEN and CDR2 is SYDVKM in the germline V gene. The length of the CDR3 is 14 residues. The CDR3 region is CASSYTLESVPQHF. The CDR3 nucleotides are TGTGCTAGCAGTTACACCTTAGAATCAGTGCCCCAGCATTTT.

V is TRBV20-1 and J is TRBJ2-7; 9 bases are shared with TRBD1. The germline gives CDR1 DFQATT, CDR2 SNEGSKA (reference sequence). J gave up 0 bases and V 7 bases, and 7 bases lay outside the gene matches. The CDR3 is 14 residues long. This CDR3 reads CSGTDRGYSYEQYF. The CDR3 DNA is TGCAGTGGGACGGACAGGGGCTACTCCTACGAGCAGTACTTC.

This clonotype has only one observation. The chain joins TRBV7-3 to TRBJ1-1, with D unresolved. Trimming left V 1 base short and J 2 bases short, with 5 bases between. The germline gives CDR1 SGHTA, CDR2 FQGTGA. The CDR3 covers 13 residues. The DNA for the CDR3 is TGTGCCAGCAGCTTAAATGGTAACACTGAAGCTTTCTTT. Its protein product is CASSLNGNTEAFF. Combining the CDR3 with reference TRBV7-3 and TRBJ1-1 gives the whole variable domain GAGVSQTPSNKVTEKGKYVELRCDPISGHTALYWYRQSLGQGPEFLIYFQGTGAADDSGLPNDRFFAVRPEGSVSTLKIQRTERGDSAVYLCASSLNGNTEAFFGQGTRLTVV.

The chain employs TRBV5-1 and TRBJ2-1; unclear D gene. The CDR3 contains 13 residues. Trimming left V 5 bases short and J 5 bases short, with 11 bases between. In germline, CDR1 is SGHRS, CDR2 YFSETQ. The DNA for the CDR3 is TGCGCCAGCAGTGTGGGCCAAAACAATGAGCAGTTCTTC. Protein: CASSVGQNNEQFF.

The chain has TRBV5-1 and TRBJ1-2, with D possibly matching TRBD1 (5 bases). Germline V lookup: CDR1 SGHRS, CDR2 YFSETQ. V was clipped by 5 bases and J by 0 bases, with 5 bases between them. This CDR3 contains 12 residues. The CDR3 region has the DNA TGCGCCAGCAGGGGGGCTAACTATGGCTACACCTTC. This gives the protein CASRGANYGYTF.

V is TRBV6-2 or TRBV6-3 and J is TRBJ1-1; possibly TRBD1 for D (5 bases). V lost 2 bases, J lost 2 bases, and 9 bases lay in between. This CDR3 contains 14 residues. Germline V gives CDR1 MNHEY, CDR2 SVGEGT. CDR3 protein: CASSYNGGNTEAFF. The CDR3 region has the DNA TGTGCCAGCAGTTACAACGGGGGAAACACTGAAGCTTTCTTT.

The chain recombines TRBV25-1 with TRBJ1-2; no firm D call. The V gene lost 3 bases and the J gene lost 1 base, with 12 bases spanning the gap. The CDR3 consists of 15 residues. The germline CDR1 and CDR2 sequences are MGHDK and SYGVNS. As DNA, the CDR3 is TGTGCCAGCAGTGATAAAGGCAGGTTTAACTATGGCTACACCTTC. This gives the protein CASSDKGRFNYGYTF.

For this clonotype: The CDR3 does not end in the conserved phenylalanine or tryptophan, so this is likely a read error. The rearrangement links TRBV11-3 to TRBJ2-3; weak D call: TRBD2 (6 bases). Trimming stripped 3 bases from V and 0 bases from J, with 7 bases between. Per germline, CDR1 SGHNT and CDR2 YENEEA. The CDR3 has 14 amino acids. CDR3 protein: CASSFAGSTDTQYL. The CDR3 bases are TGTGCCAGCAGCTTTGCGGGGAGCACAGATACGCAGTATCTT.

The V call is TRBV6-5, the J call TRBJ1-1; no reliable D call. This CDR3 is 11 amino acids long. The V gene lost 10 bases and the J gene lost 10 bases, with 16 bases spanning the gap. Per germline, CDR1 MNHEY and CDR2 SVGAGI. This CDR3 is CATLDKGGAFF. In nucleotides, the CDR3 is TGTGCCACCCTCGACAAGGGAGGAGCTTTCTTT.

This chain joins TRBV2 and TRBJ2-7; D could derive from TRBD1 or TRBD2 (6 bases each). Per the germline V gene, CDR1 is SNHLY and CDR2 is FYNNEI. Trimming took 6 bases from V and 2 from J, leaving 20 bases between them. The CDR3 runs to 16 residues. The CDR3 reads CASRRGQGLGTYEQYF. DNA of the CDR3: TGTGCCAGCAGGCGGGGACAAGGCCTTGGGACCTACGAGCAGTACTTC.

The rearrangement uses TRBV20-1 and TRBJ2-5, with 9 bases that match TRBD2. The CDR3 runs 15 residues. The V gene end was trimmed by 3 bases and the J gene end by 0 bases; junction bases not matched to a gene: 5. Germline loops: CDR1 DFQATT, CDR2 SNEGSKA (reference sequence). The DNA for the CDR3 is TGCAGTGCTAGTGCGGGAGGGGCGTACCAAGAGACCCAGTACTTC. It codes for CSASAGGAYQETQYF.

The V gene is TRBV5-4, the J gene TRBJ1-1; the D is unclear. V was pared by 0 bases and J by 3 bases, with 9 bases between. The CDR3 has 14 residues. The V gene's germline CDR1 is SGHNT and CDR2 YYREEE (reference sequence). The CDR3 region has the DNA TGTGCCAGCAGCTTGGCGTGGGCGGACACTGAAGCTTTCTTT. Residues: CASSLAWADTEAFF.

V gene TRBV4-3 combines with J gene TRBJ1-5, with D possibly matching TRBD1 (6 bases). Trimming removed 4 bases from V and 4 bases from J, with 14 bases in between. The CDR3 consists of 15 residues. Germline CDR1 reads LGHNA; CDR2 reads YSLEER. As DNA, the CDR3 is TGCGCCAGCAGCCTAAGCGGGGGCGTAAATCAGCCCCAGCATTTT. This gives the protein CASSLSGGVNQPQHF.

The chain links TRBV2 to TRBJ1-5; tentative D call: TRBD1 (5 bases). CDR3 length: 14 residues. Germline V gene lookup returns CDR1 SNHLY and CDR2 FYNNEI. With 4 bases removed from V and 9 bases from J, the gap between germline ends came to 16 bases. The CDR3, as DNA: TGTGCCAGCAGTGTGACGGCAGGTGGGGGGCCCCAGCATTTT. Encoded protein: CASSVTAGGGPQHF. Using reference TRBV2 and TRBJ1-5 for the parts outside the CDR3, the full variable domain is EPEVTQTPSHQVTQMGQEVILRCVPISNHLYFYWYRQILGQKVEFLVSFYNNEISEKSEIFDDQFSVERPDGSNFTLKIRSTKLEDSAMYFCASSVTAGGGPQHFGDGTRLSIL.

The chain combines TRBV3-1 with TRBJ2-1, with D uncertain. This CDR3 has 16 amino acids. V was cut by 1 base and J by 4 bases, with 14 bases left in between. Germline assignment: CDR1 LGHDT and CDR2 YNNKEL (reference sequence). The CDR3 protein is CASSQVSAPSYNEQFF. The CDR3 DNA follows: TGTGCCAGCAGCCAAGTATCGGCGCCCTCATACAATGAGCAGTTCTTC.